A single T cell receptor beta chain is shown here with its context. Its antigen is unknown. The table came from immunoSEQ multiplex PCR; TCRdb's copy has only in-frame clones and leaves some out. The sample includes approximately 2.4 million clones, around 95% of them seen just once. The sample comes from a study of shared clonotypes between healthy human individuals. General study findings and limits: Among donors, clonotype sharing was expected to be affected by sequencing depth.

Donors comprised only Caucasian adults living in Nashville, Tennessee. The CDR3 is 14 residues long. With 4 bases clipped from V and 2 bases from J, the junction kept 2 bases outside the gene matches. The germline V gene encodes CDR1 SGHRS and CDR2 YFSETQ. The chain links TRBV5-1 to TRBJ2-5; TRBD2 aligns across 10 bases. The material sequenced was naive CD4+ T cells sorted from blood. The subset: CD45RA+ positively selected. The sequence derives from a man between 18 and 35 years old in good health. CDR3 amino acids: CASSLAGEQETQYF. In DNA form, the CDR3 reads TGCGCCAGCAGCCTAGCGGGGGAGCAAGAGACCCAGTACTTC.